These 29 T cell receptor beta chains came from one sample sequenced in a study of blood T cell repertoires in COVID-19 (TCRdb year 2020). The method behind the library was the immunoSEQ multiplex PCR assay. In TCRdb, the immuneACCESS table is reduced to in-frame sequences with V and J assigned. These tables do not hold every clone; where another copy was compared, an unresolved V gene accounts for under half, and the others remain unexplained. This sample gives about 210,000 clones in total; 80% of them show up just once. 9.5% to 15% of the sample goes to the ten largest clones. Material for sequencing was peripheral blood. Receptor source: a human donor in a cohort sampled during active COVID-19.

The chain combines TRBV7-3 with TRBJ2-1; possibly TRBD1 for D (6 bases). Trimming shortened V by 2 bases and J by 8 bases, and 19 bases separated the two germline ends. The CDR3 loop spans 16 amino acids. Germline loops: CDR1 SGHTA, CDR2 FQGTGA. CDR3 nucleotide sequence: TGTGCCAGCAGCTTATTCAGAACAGGGACCCTCGATGAGCAGTTCTTC. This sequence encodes CASSLFRTGTLDEQFF.

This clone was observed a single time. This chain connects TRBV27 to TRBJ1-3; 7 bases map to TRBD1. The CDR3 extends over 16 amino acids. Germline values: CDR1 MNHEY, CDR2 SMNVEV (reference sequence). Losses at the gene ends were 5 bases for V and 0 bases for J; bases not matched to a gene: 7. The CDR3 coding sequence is TGTGCCAGCAGTCCGCGACAGGGTCCCTCTGGAAACACCATATATTTT. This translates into CASSPRQGPSGNTIYF.

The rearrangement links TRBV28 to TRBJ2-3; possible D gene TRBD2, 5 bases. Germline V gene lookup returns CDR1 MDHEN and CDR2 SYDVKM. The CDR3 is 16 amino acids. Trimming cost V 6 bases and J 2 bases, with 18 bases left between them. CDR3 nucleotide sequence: TGTGCCAGCAGGCTTCCCGCCGGAGGATACACAGATACGCAGTATTTT. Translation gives CASRLPAGGYTDTQYF.

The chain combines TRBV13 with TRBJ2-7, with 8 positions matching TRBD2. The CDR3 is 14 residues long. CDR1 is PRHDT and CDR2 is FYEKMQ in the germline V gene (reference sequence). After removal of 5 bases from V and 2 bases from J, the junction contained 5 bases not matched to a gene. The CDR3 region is CASSPSGRAYEQYF. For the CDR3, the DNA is TGTGCCAGCAGCCCATCCGGGAGGGCCTACGAGCAGTACTTC.

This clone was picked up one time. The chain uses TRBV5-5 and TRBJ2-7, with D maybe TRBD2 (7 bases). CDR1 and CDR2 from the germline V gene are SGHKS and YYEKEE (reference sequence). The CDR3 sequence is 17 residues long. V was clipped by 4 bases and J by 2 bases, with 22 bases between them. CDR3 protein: CASSLRRGGAQPYEQYF. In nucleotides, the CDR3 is TGTGCCAGCAGCCTTCGCAGAGGGGGGGCGCAACCCTACGAGCAGTACTTC.

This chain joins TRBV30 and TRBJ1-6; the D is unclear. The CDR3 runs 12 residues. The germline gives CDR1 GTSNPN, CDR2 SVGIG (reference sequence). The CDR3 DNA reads TGTGGCCTCCGGGATCTTAATTCACCCCTCCACTTT. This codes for CGLRDLNSPLHF.

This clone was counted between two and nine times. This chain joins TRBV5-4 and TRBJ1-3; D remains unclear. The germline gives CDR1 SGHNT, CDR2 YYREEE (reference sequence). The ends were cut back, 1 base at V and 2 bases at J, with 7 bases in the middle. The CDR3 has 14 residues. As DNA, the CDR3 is TGTGCCAGCAGCTTGCGAAGCGCTGGAAACACCATATATTTT. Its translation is CASSLRSAGNTIYF.

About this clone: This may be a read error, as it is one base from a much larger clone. The CDR3 bases are TGTGCCAGCAGCTTTGGACTAGCGGGGACCTCCTACGAGCAGTACTTC. Translation gives CASSFGLAGTSYEQYF. The rearrangement links TRBV7-2 to TRBJ2-7, with TRBD2 matching over 12 bases. The CDR3 consists of 16 residues. Germline values: CDR1 SGHTA, CDR2 FQGNSA. After removal of 3 bases from V and 0 bases from J, the junction contained 3 bases not matched to a gene. Supplemented by reference TRBV7-2 and TRBJ2-7, the full variable domain reads GAGVSQSPSNKVTEKGKDVELRCDPISGHTALYWYRQSLGQGLEFLIYFQGNSAPDKSGLPSDRFSAERTGGSVSTLTIQRTQQEDSAVYLCASSFGLAGTSYEQYFGPGTRLTVT.

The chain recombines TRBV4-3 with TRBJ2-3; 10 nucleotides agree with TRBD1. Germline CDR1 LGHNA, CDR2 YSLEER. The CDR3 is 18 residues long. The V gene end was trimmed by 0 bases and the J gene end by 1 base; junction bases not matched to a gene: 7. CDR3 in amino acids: CASSQDWDRGLGTDTQYF. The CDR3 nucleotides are TGCGCCAGCAGCCAAGATTGGGACAGGGGTCTGGGCACAGATACGCAGTATTTT.

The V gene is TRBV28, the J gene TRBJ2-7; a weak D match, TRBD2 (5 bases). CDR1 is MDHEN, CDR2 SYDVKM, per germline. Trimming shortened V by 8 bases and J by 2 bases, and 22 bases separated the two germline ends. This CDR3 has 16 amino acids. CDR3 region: CASSAPSGTGTYEQYF. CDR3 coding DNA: TGTGCCAGCTCTGCCCCCAGCGGCACCGGCACCTACGAGCAGTACTTC. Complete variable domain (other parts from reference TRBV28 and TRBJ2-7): DVKVTQSSRYLVKRTGEKVFLECVQDMDHENMFWYRQDPGLGLRLIYFSYDVKMKEKGDIPEGYSVSREKKERFSLILESASTNQTSMYLCASSAPSGTGTYEQYFGPGTRLTVT.

The CDR3 coding sequence is TGTGCCAGCTCACCCGCGGGAGCAGGTGAGCAGTTCTTC. The encoded protein is CASSPAGAGEQFF. V and J are TRBV18 and TRBJ2-1, with TRBD2 identical over 7 bases. CDR1 is KGHSH and CDR2 is LQKENI in the germline V gene. The J segment lost 9 bases and the V segment lost 3 bases, leaving 5 bases of the junction unmatched. This CDR3 is built from 13 residues. The complete variable domain, with remaining parts taken from reference TRBV18 and TRBJ2-1, reads NAGVMQNPRHLVRRRGQEARLRCSPMKGHSHVYWYRQLPEEGLKFMVYLQKENIIDESGMPKERFSAEFPKEGPSILRIQQVVRGDSAAYFCASSPAGAGEQFFGPGTRLTVL.

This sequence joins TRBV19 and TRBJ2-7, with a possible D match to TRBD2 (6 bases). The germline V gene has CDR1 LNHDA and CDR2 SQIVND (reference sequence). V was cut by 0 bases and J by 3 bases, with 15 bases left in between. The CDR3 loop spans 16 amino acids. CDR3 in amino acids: CASSIDVGGEGYEQYF. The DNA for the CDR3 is TGTGCCAGTAGTATAGATGTTGGAGGGGAAGGCTACGAGCAGTACTTC.

CDR3 coding DNA: TGTGCCAGCAGCCAAGGGACTAGCGGGGGGGCCAAAGAGACCCAGTACTTC. As protein: CASSQGTSGGAKETQYF. V usage is TRBV4-2 and J usage is TRBJ2-5; 15 bases are shared with TRBD2. Losses at the gene ends were 1 base for V and 3 bases for J; bases not matched to a gene: 3. Germline V gene sequence: CDR1 LGHNA, CDR2 YNFKEQ. The CDR3 has 17 residues.

In DNA form, the CDR3 reads TGTGCCAGCAGCCCTAATGGGGGGTCCTACAATGAGCAGTTCTTC. This sequence encodes CASSPNGGSYNEQFF. This sequence joins TRBV7-2 and TRBJ2-1; D may be TRBD2 (6 bases). CDR3 size: 15 residues. CDR1 and CDR2 (germline): SGHTA, FQGNSA. Trimming removed 5 bases from V and 1 base from J, with 12 bases in between.

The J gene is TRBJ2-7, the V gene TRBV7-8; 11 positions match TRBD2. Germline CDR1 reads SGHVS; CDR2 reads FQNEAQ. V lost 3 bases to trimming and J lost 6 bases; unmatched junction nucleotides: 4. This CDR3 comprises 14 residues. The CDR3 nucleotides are TGTGCCAGCAGCTTTAGCGGGAGGGCCGGCGAGCAGTACTTC. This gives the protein CASSFSGRAGEQYF.

For the CDR3, the DNA is TGTGCCTGGAGTGTTAGGGCTAGCGGGGGCCCAGGGGCTGGTACGCAGTATTTT. It codes for CAWSVRASGGPGAGTQYF. V gene TRBV30 combines with J gene TRBJ2-3; 10 bases are a match to TRBD2. Germline V gene lookup returns CDR1 GTSNPN and CDR2 SVGIG (reference sequence). The CDR3 consists of 18 residues. Germline trimming cut 0 bases from V and 8 bases from J; bases unmatched to any gene: 17.

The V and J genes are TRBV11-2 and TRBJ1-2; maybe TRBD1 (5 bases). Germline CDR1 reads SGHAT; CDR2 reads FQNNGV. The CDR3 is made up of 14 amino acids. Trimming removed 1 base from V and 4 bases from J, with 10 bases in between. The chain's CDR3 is CASSLGTGVYGYTF. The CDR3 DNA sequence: TGTGCCAGCAGCTTAGGGACGGGGGTCTATGGCTACACCTTC. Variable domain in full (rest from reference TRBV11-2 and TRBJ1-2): EAGVAQSPRYKIIEKRQSVAFWCNPISGHATLYWYQQILGQGPKLLIQFQNNGVVDDSQLPKDRFSAERLKGVDSTLKIQPAKLEDSAVYLCASSLGTGVYGYTFGSGTRLTVV.

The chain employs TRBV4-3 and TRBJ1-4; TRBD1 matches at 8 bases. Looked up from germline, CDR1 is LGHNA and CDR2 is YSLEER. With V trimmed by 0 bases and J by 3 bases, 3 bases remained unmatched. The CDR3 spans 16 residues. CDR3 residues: CASSQEGTGSNEKLFF. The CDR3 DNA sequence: TGCGCCAGCAGCCAAGAGGGGACAGGTTCTAATGAAAAACTGTTTTTT.

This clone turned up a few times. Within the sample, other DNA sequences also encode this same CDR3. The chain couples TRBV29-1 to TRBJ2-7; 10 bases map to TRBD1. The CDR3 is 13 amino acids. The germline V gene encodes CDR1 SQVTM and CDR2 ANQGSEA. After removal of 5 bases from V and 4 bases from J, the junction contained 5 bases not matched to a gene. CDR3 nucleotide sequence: TGCAGCGTTCGGAGGACAGGGGGGTACGAGCAGTACTTC. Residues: CSVRRTGGYEQYF.

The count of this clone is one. In DNA, the CDR3 is TGTGCCACCAGAGTTTCAGTCAATTCACCCCTCCACTTT. The encoded protein is CATRVSVNSPLHF. This chain joins TRBV15 and TRBJ1-6, with D unresolved. Germline V gives CDR1 LNHNV, CDR2 YYDKDF (reference sequence). The CDR3 spans 13 residues. V was clipped by 6 bases and J by 7 bases, with 10 bases between them.

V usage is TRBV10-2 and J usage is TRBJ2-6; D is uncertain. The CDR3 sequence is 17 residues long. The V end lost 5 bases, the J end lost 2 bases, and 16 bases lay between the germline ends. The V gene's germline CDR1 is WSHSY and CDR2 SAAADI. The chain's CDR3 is CASSPNYSPTGANVLTF. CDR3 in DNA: TGCGCCAGCAGTCCAAATTACAGTCCAACTGGGGCCAACGTCCTGACTTTC.

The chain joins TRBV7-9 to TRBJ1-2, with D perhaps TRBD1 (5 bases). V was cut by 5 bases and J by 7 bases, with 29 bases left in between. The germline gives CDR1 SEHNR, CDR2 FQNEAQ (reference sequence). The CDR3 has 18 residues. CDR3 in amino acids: CASSEVPGRGSFRSGYTF. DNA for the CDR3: TGTGCCAGCAGCGAAGTCCCGGGACGGGGGTCCTTTCGGTCTGGCTACACCTTC. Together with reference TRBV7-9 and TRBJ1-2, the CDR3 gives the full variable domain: DTGVSQNPRHKITKRGQNVTFRCDPISEHNRLYWYRQTLGQGPEFLTYFQNEAQLEKSRLLSDRFSAERPKGSFSTLEIQRTEQGDSAMYLCASSEVPGRGSFRSGYTFGSGTRLTVV.

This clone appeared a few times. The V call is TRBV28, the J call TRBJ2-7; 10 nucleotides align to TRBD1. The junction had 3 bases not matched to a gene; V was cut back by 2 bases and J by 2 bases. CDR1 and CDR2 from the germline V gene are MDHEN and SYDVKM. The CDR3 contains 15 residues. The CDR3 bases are TGTGCCAGCAGTTTACCGGGACAGGGGACCTACGAGCAGTACTTC. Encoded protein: CASSLPGQGTYEQYF.

The CDR3 DNA reads as TGTGCCAGCAGTGATTTACTAGCGGGAGACTCCTACAATGAGCAGTTCTTC. Its translation is CASSDLLAGDSYNEQFF. The chain employs TRBV25-1 and TRBJ2-1; 11 positions match TRBD2. V dropped 3 bases and J dropped 0; count of bases not matched to a gene: 4. This CDR3 comprises 17 residues. Germline V gives CDR1 MGHDK, CDR2 SYGVNS. Based on the CDR3 plus reference TRBV25-1 and TRBJ2-1, the full variable domain is EADIYQTPRYLVIGTGKKITLECSQTMGHDKMYWYQQDPGMELHLIHYSYGVNSTEKGDLSSESTVSRIRTEHFPLTLESARPSHTSQYLCASSDLLAGDSYNEQFFGPGTRLTVL.

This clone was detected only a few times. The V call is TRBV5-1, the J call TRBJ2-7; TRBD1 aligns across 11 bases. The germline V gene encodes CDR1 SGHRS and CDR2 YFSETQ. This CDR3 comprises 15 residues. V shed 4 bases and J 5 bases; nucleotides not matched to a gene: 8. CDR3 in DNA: TGCGCCAGCAGCGGACAGGGGGCGCGGGGAGACGAGCAGTACTTC. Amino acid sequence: CASSGQGARGDEQYF.

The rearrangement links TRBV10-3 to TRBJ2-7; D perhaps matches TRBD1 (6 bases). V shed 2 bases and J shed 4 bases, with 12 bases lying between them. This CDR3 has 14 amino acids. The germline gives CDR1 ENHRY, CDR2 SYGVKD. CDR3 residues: CAISETGPFYEQYF. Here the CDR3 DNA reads TGTGCCATCAGTGAGACAGGGCCGTTTTACGAGCAGTACTTC.

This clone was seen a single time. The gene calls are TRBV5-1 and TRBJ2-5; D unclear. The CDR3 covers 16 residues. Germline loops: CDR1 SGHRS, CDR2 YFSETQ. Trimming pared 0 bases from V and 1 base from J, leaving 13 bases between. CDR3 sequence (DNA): TGCGCCAGCAGCTTGGCACAGCTCCGATTCCAAGAGACCCAGTACTTC. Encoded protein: CASSLAQLRFQETQYF.

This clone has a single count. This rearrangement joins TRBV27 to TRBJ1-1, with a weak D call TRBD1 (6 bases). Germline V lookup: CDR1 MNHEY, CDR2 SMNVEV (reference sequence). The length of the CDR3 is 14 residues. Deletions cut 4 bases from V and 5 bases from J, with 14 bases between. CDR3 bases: TGTGCCAGCAGTTCCAGGGGCTCGGGAACTGAAGCTTTCTTT. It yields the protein CASSSRGSGTEAFF.

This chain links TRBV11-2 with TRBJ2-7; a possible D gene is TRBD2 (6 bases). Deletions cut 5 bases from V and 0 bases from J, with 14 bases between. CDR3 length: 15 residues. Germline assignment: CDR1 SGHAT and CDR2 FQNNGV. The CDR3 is CASSPLGRDSYEQYF. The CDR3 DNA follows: TGTGCCAGCAGCCCCCTGGGGCGGGACTCCTACGAGCAGTACTTC.